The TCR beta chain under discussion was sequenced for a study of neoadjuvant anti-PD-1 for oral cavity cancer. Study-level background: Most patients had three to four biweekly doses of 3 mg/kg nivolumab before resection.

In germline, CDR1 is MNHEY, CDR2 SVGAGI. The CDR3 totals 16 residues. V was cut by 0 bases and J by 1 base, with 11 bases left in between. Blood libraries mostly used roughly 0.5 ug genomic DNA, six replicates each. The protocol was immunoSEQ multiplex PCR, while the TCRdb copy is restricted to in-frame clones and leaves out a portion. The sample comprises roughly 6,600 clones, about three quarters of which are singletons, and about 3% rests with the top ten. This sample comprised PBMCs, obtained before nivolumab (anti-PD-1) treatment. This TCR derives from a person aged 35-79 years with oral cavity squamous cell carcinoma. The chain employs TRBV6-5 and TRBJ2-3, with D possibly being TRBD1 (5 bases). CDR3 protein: CASSYSSGIGTDTQYF. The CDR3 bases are TGTGCCAGCAGTTACTCCTCAGGGATAGGCACAGATACGCAGTATTTT.